The sequence of this T cell receptor (beta chain) was determined in a study of Ad26.COV2.S vaccination and SARS-CoV-2 variants. Study as a whole: A participant enrolled in the COV1001 Ad26.COV2.S trial arm provided the sample. General study points: The TCR breadth and depth analyses may have produced an underestimate of total T cell responses.

Treatment noted: 15 to 20 received Ad26.COV2.S at low or high dose, single or two shots; 5 received placebo; per-sample allocation not given. Samples came from day 63 after the first vaccine or placebo injection. In Boston, an adult donor aged 18-55 years took part. SARS-CoV-2 spike from the Wuhan strain was encoded by the vaccine, an Ad26 vector. V lost 6 bases, J lost 2 bases, and 9 bases lay in between. This CDR3 is built from 13 residues. Germline-derived CDR1 and CDR2 are KGHDR and SFDVKD. On this clone itself: As yet, its antigen is unknown.

Sequenced by immunoSEQ multiplex PCR; TCRdb stores in-frame clones only, minus some. This sample has around 450,000 clones, with around 89% found just once. The source was peripheral blood, collected in a trial of Ad26.COV2.S vaccine versus placebo. The receptor was derived from a person between 18 and 65 years old who received the Ad26.COV2.S COVID-19 vaccine or a placebo. The chain combines TRBV24-1 with TRBJ1-1; unclear D gene. As DNA, the CDR3 is TGTGCCACCAGTCACCCAGGAAACACTGAAGCTTTCTTT. Its translation is CATSHPGNTEAFF.